This T cell receptor beta chain was recovered during a study of radiotherapy plus CTLA-4 blockade in lung cancer. Study-level background: Patients showed objective responses in 18% of cases, and disease control was achieved by under 35%.

Focal radiation was given together with CTLA-4 blockade (ipilimumab) to patients with chemo-refractory metastatic non-small-cell lung cancer. Generated by immunoSEQ multiplex PCR, the TCRdb table keeps only in-frame clones and is missing some. The sample gives around 100,000 clones, roughly 86% of which show up once; roughly 3.1% is in the top ten. V was shortened by 4 bases and J by 8 bases, with 11 bases between the two germline ends. This CDR3 is built from 13 residues. CDR1 is KGHSH, CDR2 LQKENI, per germline. This clone has a handful of counts. What it binds is not known. Whole-study findings and limits: Strongest reported response predictors: early blood clone changes and post-radiation interferon-beta. Some TCR clones had been derived from tumors. These clones expanded in peripheral blood after radiotherapy plus ipilimumab.

The rearrangement links TRBV18 to TRBJ1-4; D not certain. The sequence was obtained from a human donor with non-small cell lung cancer that progressed on radiotherapy plus ipilimumab. Some clones in this sample may be carry-over from other donors' samples. Sequences were derived from peripheral blood, sampled from a patient treated with radiotherapy plus ipilimumab. In nucleotides, the CDR3 is TGTGCCAGCTCACGAGGGTTAGGAGAAAAACTGTTTTTT. It codes for CASSRGLGEKLFF. The complete variable domain, with remaining parts taken from reference TRBV18 and TRBJ1-4, reads NAGVMQNPRHLVRRRGQEARLRCSPMKGHSHVYWYRQLPEEGLKFMVYLQKENIIDESGMPKERFSAEFPKEGPSILRIQQVVRGDSAAYFCASSRGLGEKLFFGSGTQLSVL.